This T cell receptor (beta chain) originates from a study of cytomegalovirus exposure and HLA in healthy donors. This CDR3 spans 13 amino acids. CDR1 and CDR2 from the germline V gene are SGHAT and FQNNGV. V lost 5 bases and J 9 bases, leaving 17 bases between the germline ends. About this clone itself: What it binds is unknown.

Study outcomes and limitations: Trimming of TCR beta V- and J-genes showed a link, identified in a later analysis, to a missense DCLRE1C variant.

Each donor was healthy, and each was a bone marrow donor. The study ran its PCR with 60 Vbeta and 13 Jbeta primers. TCRdb keeps only in-frame clones here, not all; method: immunoSEQ multiplex PCR. Its table lists around 34,000 clones. This TCR derives from a woman aged 40 to 49 in good health and CMV-seropositive. The sample comprised PBMCs. The rearrangement links TRBV11-2 to TRBJ2-7; maybe TRBD1 (5 bases). The CDR3 protein is CASSKSRAGMQYF. The CDR3 DNA sequence: TGTGCCAGCAGCAAATCCAGGGCAGGTATGCAGTACTTC.